These 32 T cell receptor beta chains share one sample of origin, sequenced in a study of CD8+ T cells in alopecia areata. Sequencing used cDNA as its template, made by extracting RNA and reverse transcribing it. Sequencing used immunoSEQ multiplex PCR; TCRdb keeps in-frame clones, though not all of them. The data show over 50,000 clones, with under 55% seen just once and 15% to 20% held by the top ten. The starting material was CD8+ T cells sorted from blood, obtained at week 0. Every receptor here comes from a human donor with alopecia areata.

The chain links TRBV28 to TRBJ2-1; D remains ambiguous. Germline CDR1 is MDHEN and CDR2 is SYDVKM. CDR3 length equals 11 residues. V shed 6 bases and J shed 5 bases, with 5 bases lying between them. CDR3 amino acids: CASRRDNEQFF. The CDR3 DNA is TGTGCCAGCAGACGAGACAATGAGCAGTTCTTC.

This clone was detected only once. V gene TRBV11-2 combines with J gene TRBJ2-3; TRBD2 agrees at 8 bases. CDR1 is SGHAT, CDR2 FQNNGV, per germline. The trim removed 1 base at V and 0 bases at J, leaving 6 bases unmatched. This CDR3 contains 17 residues. CDR3 in DNA: TGTGCCAGCAGCTTAGCTGATAGCGGGACGAGCACAGATACGCAGTATTTT. Protein sequence: CASSLADSGTSTDTQYF. Drawing the rest from reference TRBV11-2 and TRBJ2-3, the complete variable domain is EAGVAQSPRYKIIEKRQSVAFWCNPISGHATLYWYQQILGQGPKLLIQFQNNGVVDDSQLPKDRFSAERLKGVDSTLKIQPAKLEDSAVYLCASSLADSGTSTDTQYFGPGTRLTVL.

This clone has more than one count but fewer than ten. This rearrangement joins TRBV4-1 to TRBJ2-1, with a possible D match to TRBD1 (5 bases). This CDR3 spans 12 amino acids. Trimming cost V 4 bases and J 9 bases, with 10 bases left between them. Germline CDR1 MGHRA, CDR2 YSYEKL. CDR3 in amino acids: CASSPRQGEQFF. Here the CDR3 DNA reads TGCGCCAGCAGCCCCCGGCAGGGTGAGCAGTTCTTC.

The V call is TRBV7-2, the J call TRBJ2-7; no firm D call. V was trimmed by 8 bases and J by 6 bases, leaving 14 bases between them. CDR3 length: 12 residues. Germline CDR1 is SGHTA and CDR2 is FQGNSA. The CDR3 DNA reads as TGTGCCAGCCTTGGGTCGCCAGGCGAGCAGTACTTC. Translation: CASLGSPGEQYF.

The V and J genes are TRBV5-1 and TRBJ2-7; D is possibly TRBD1 (5 bases). The ends were cut back, 4 bases at V and 2 bases at J, with 16 bases in the middle. The CDR3 is made up of 15 amino acids. Germline V gene data show CDR1 as SGHRS and CDR2 as YFSETQ. The CDR3 bases are TGCGCCAGCAGCCAACGATCGACAGAAGCCTACGAGCAGTACTTC. Its protein is CASSQRSTEAYEQYF.

The rearrangement uses TRBV5-4 and TRBJ2-7; perhaps TRBD2 as D (5 bases). The germline CDR1 and CDR2 sequences are SGHNT and YYREEE (reference sequence). V was trimmed by 2 bases and J by 3 bases, leaving 12 bases between them. The CDR3 is made up of 14 amino acids. DNA for the CDR3: TGTGCCAGCAGCTTAGAGGGCCGGATCTACGAGCAGTACTTC. Its translation is CASSLEGRIYEQYF.

The chain combines TRBV7-2 with TRBJ2-7; TRBD1 matches at 10 bases. The germline V gene has CDR1 SGHTA and CDR2 FQGNSA. This CDR3 is 13 amino acids long. The V gene end was trimmed by 5 bases and the J gene end by 6 bases; junction bases not matched to a gene: 4. In DNA form, the CDR3 reads TGTGCCAGCAGCGGGACAGGGGAGCGCGAGCAGTACTTC. As protein: CASSGTGEREQYF.

The J gene is TRBJ2-7, the V gene TRBV4-2; 7 bases align to TRBD2. The V gene end was trimmed by 5 bases and the J gene end by 5 bases; junction bases not matched to a gene: 12. The CDR3 consists of 15 residues. Germline loops: CDR1 LGHNA, CDR2 YNFKEQ. This CDR3 is CASSERAAGPNEQYF. CDR3 DNA sequence: TGTGCCAGCAGCGAAAGGGCAGCGGGACCGAACGAGCAGTACTTC.

The DNA of the CDR3 is TGTGCCAGCAGCGTAGACGGGAGCTACGAGCAGTACTTC. Its translation: CASSVDGSYEQYF. The chain couples TRBV9 to TRBJ2-7; tentative D call: TRBD2 (6 bases). Trimming stripped 0 bases from V and 3 bases from J, with 7 bases between. The CDR3 has 13 residues. Looked up from germline, CDR1 is SGDLS and CDR2 is YYNGEE.

The J gene is TRBJ2-3, the V gene TRBV27; D is uncertain. CDR3 size: 14 residues. The V end was cut by 5 bases, the J end by 1 base, with 10 bases between. Looked up from germline, CDR1 is MNHEY and CDR2 is SMNVEV (reference sequence). CDR3 nucleotides: TGTGCCAGCAGTAAAGACCCGGGCACAGATACGCAGTATTTT. Encoded protein: CASSKDPGTDTQYF.

This clone was seen a handful of times. V and J are TRBV4-1 and TRBJ1-5; D possibly corresponds to TRBD1 (5 bases). In germline, CDR1 is MGHRA, CDR2 YSYEKL. The CDR3 is 15 residues long. V lost 4 bases, J lost 2 bases, and 12 bases lay in between. The CDR3 DNA is TGCGCCAGCAGCCGGGGGGGAGTAGGCAATCAGCCCCAGCATTTT. Translating gives CASSRGGVGNQPQHF.

This clone came up a few times. The chain combines TRBV30 with TRBJ2-7, with TRBD1 identical over 8 bases. V lost 0 bases, J lost 3 bases, and 4 bases stayed unmatched. Germline V CDR1 and CDR2: GTSNPN, SVGIG (reference sequence). The CDR3 is 14 residues long. The CDR3 DNA follows: TGTGCCTGGAGTGTTTGGACAGGGAACTACGAGCAGTACTTC. Amino acids: CAWSVWTGNYEQYF.

This clone was detected once. The chain combines TRBV29-1 with TRBJ1-1; D ambiguous. V was trimmed by 1 base and J by 8 bases, leaving 11 bases between them. The CDR3 spans 12 residues. Per germline, CDR1 SQVTM and CDR2 ANQGSEA. The CDR3 loop reads CSVEGRFAEAFF. In nucleotides, the CDR3 is TGCAGCGTTGAAGGGAGATTCGCAGAAGCTTTCTTT.

Of note for this clone: This sequence is one base from a far larger clone and is likely a read error. The genes are TRBV27 and TRBJ1-5; possible D gene TRBD1, 5 bases. V gave up 10 bases and J gave up 2 bases, with 9 bases separating them. Germline loops: CDR1 MNHEY, CDR2 SMNVEV (reference sequence). This CDR3 has 12 amino acids. The CDR3 region is CATRVGNQPQHF. Here the CDR3 DNA reads TGTGCCACCAGGGTTGGCAATCAGCCCCAGCATTTT.

This clone was detected a few times. The CDR3 here is CASSLGGNEQYF. The CDR3 nucleotides are TGTGCCAGCAGTTTGGGGGGGAACGAGCAGTACTTC. The gene calls are TRBV27 and TRBJ2-7; 7 nucleotides agree with TRBD2. Germline V gene data show CDR1 as MNHEY and CDR2 as SMNVEV (reference sequence). The junction had 1 base not matched to a gene; V was cut back by 3 bases and J by 5 bases. CDR3 length: 12 residues.

The gene calls are TRBV4-3 and TRBJ2-2; D ambiguous. The germline gives CDR1 LGHNA, CDR2 YSLEER. The CDR3 consists of 18 residues. V was clipped by 0 bases and J by 7 bases, with 21 bases between them. The CDR3 DNA reads as TGCGCCAGCAGCCAAGATCTCCTCCCTATGCGGAGAGACGGGGAGCTGTTTTTT. The encoded protein is CASSQDLLPMRRDGELFF.

This clone was seen a handful of times. The rearrangement joins TRBV4-1 to TRBJ2-7; D perhaps matches TRBD1 (6 bases). This CDR3 comprises 12 residues. The V gene's germline CDR1 is MGHRA and CDR2 YSYEKL. V lost 3 bases and J lost 7, with 10 bases in between. The CDR3 reads CASSHGTREQYF. For the CDR3, the DNA is TGCGCCAGCAGCCATGGGACACGAGAGCAGTACTTC.

The chain has TRBV7-2 and TRBJ1-5, with no clear D. With 7 bases removed from V and 5 bases from J, the gap between germline ends came to 12 bases. The length of the CDR3 is 13 residues. Germline CDR1 and CDR2: SGHTA and FQGNSA. The CDR3 reads CASNTGRHQPQHF. CDR3 sequence (DNA): TGTGCCAGCAACACTGGGCGTCATCAGCCCCAGCATTTT. Filled out from reference TRBV7-2 and TRBJ1-5, the complete variable domain reads GAGVSQSPSNKVTEKGKDVELRCDPISGHTALYWYRQSLGQGLEFLIYFQGNSAPDKSGLPSDRFSAERTGGSVSTLTIQRTQQEDSAVYLCASNTGRHQPQHFGDGTRLSIL.

Only a few counts were recorded for this clone. CDR3 in amino acids: CSARASEEFF. In DNA, the CDR3 is TGCAGCGCTAGAGCGTCGGAGGAGTTCTTC. The chain couples TRBV29-1 to TRBJ2-1; perhaps TRBD2 as D (5 bases). CDR3 size: 10 residues. From germline, CDR1 is SQVTM and CDR2 ANQGSEA. V was shortened by 7 bases and J by 14 bases, with 15 bases between the two germline ends.

The rearrangement links TRBV10-2 to TRBJ2-5; 8 positions match TRBD2. The end of the DNA aligns better with TRBJ2-7, so the J call may be wrong. The CDR3 length is 12 residues. CDR1 and CDR2 (germline): WSHSY, SAAADI. The CDR3 nucleotides read TGCGCCAGCTACGGGGGGGGGTACGAGCAGTACTTC. It is translated as CASYGGGYEQYF.

J is TRBJ1-1 and V is TRBV11-2, with D perhaps TRBD1 (6 bases). Trimming took off 5 bases at V and 7 bases at J, with 11 bases between the two ends. From germline, CDR1 is SGHAT and CDR2 FQNNGV. The CDR3 is 12 amino acids. CDR3 protein: CASSLQGSEAFF. For the CDR3, the DNA is TGTGCCAGCAGCCTGCAGGGGAGTGAAGCTTTCTTT.

The rearrangement links TRBV9 to TRBJ2-3; TRBD2 agrees at 11 bases. This CDR3 comprises 16 residues. CDR1 and CDR2 (germline): SGDLS, YYNGEE. The ends lost 0 bases at V and 2 bases at J; junction bases unmatched: 2. This chain's CDR3 is CASSVGSGRDTDTQYF. CDR3 in DNA: TGTGCCAGCAGCGTAGGTAGCGGGAGGGACACAGATACGCAGTATTTT.

The chain recombines TRBV6-6 with TRBJ1-1; the match to TRBD1 covers 7 bases. The V and J ends lost 6 bases and 1 base, in that order; junction bases with no gene match: 2. The CDR3 is 13 residues long. CDR1 and CDR2 (germline): MNHNY, SVGAGI (reference sequence). The DNA for the CDR3 is TGTGCCAGCAGGGCAGGGGGGAACACTGAAGCTTTCTTT. It encodes CASRAGGNTEAFF.

The genes are TRBV27 and TRBJ2-2, with D unclear. Trimming took off 3 bases at V and 5 bases at J, with 7 bases between the two ends. CDR1 and CDR2 (germline): MNHEY, SMNVEV (reference sequence). The CDR3 runs 13 residues. Written as DNA, the CDR3 is TGTGCCAGCAGTTTGCACCCAACCGGGGAGCTGTTTTTT. It specifies CASSLHPTGELFF.

This clone appeared once. The genes are TRBV9 and TRBJ2-7; 9 bases map to TRBD1. V lost 3 bases to trimming and J lost 5 bases; unmatched junction nucleotides: 6. Germline CDR1 SGDLS, CDR2 YYNGEE. This CDR3 is built from 14 residues. The CDR3 nucleotides are TGTGCCAGCAGCGAGACAGGGGGTATCGACGAGCAGTACTTC. Translated: CASSETGGIDEQYF.

This clone was counted ten times or more. The chain joins TRBV14 to TRBJ1-1, with D tentatively TRBD1 (6 bases). The CDR3 is made up of 13 amino acids. Germline V gene data show CDR1 as SGHDN and CDR2 as FVKESK. Trimming cost V 6 bases and J 1 base, with 9 bases left between them. DNA for the CDR3: TGTGCCAGCAGTCCGACAGGGAACACTGAAGCTTTCTTT. Protein: CASSPTGNTEAFF. Combining the CDR3 with reference TRBV14 and TRBJ1-1 gives the whole variable domain EAGVTQFPSHSVIEKGQTVTLRCDPISGHDNLYWYRRVMGKEIKFLLHFVKESKQDESGMPNNRFLAERTGGTYSTLKVQPAELEDSGVYFCASSPTGNTEAFFGQGTRLTVV.

This clone was seen repeatedly, ten times or more. At one of its ends the junction is not consistent with the germline gene, which may arise from a read error. The chain combines TRBV2 with TRBJ2-7, with D uncertain. The CDR3 covers 12 residues. Germline V gene sequence: CDR1 SNHLY, CDR2 FYNNEI. The CDR3 region has the DNA TGTGCCAGCAGTGAAAACCCACAGACTCGGGACTTC. Translation gives CASSENPQTRDF.

This clone came up a few times. V gene TRBV29-1 combines with J gene TRBJ2-1; 10 nucleotides line up with TRBD2. There are 14 residues in the CDR3. CDR1 SQVTM and CDR2 ANQGSEA come from the germline V gene. Trimming cost V 2 bases and J 8 bases; bases outside gene matches: 6. CDR3 residues: CSVESGRGLDEQFF. The CDR3, as DNA: TGCAGCGTTGAAAGCGGGAGGGGGTTGGATGAGCAGTTCTTC.

The chain carries TRBV7-2 and TRBJ2-7; D might be TRBD1 or TRBD2, each matching 5 bases. The germline CDR1 and CDR2 sequences are SGHTA and FQGNSA. The CDR3 is 17 amino acids. Between the trimmed V and J ends, which lost 11 bases and 2 bases, there was a span of 28 bases. Written as DNA, the CDR3 is TGTGCCCAGATCGGGGCCGGGAATGGGGTGACGACCTACGAGCAGTACTTC. It yields the protein CAQIGAGNGVTTYEQYF.

V usage is TRBV29-1 and J usage is TRBJ2-1; D gene uncertain. V dropped 4 bases and J dropped 2 bases, with 9 bases sitting between them. The CDR3 spans 13 residues. Germline V gene lookup returns CDR1 SQVTM and CDR2 ANQGSEA. CDR3: CSVVTLTYNEQFF. CDR3 coding DNA: TGCAGCGTTGTGACCCTTACCTACAATGAGCAGTTCTTC.

The chain has TRBV6-5 and TRBJ2-2; D gene uncertain. The CDR3 length is 15 residues. The V end lost 5 bases, the J end lost 4 bases, and 14 bases lay between the germline ends. Germline V CDR1 and CDR2: MNHEY, SVGAGI. The CDR3 region is CASSQQDLGTGELFF. CDR3 sequence (DNA): TGTGCCAGCAGTCAGCAGGATTTAGGCACCGGGGAGCTGTTTTTT.

In this sample, this clone turned up once. This chain joins TRBV27 and TRBJ2-1; TRBD2 agrees at 10 bases. V lost 5 bases, J lost 14 bases, and 21 bases stayed unmatched. This CDR3 is built from 17 residues. CDR1 and CDR2 from the germline V gene are MNHEY and SMNVEV (reference sequence). The CDR3 reads CASSPMRSSGRVLQKFF. The CDR3 bases are TGTGCCAGCAGTCCTATGAGGTCGAGCGGGAGGGTTTTACAAAAGTTCTTC.